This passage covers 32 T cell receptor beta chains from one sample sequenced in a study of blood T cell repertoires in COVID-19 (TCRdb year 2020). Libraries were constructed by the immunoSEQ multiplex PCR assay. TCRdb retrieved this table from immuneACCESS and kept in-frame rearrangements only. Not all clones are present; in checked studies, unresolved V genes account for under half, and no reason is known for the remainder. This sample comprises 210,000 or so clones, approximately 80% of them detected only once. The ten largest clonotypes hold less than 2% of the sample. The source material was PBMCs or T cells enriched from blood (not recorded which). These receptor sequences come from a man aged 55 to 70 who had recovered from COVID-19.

The CDR3 DNA follows: TGTGCCAGCAGCCGAGGCCGGGACAGACTCTATGGCTACACCTTC. Translating it yields CASSRGRDRLYGYTF. This chain connects TRBV3-1 (or the pseudogene TRBV3-2) to TRBJ1-2, with TRBD1 identical over 7 bases. Germline V gene sequence: CDR1 LGHDT, CDR2 YNNKEL (reference sequence). The CDR3 is made up of 15 amino acids. The V segment lost 4 bases and the J segment 4 bases; nucleotides outside the gene matches: 9.

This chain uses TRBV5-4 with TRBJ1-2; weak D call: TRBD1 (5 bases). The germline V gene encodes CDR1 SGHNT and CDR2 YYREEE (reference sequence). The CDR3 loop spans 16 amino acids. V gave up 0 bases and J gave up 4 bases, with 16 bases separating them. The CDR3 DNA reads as TGTGCCAGCAGCTTGGCCGGCGTGCAGGGAGGCTATGGCTACACCTTC. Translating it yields CASSLAGVQGGYGYTF. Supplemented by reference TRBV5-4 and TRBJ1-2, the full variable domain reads ETGVTQSPTHLIKTRGQQVTLRCSSQSGHNTVSWYQQALGQGPQFIFQYYREEENGRGNFPPRFSGLQFPNYSSELNVNALELDDSALYLCASSLAGVQGGYGYTFGSGTRLTVV.

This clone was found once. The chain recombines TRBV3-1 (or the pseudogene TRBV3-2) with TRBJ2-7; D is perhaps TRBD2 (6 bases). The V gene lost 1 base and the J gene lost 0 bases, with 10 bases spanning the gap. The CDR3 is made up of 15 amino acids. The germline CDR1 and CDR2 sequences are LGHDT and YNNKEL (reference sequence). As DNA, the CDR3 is TGTGCCAGCAGCCAAGCGGGGGAGAGCTCCTACGAGCAGTACTTC. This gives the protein CASSQAGESSYEQYF.

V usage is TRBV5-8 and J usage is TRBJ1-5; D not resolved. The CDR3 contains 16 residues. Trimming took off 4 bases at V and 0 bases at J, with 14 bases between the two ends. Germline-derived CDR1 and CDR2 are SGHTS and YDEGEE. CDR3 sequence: CASSPIRGISNQPQHF. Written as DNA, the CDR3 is TGTGCCAGCAGCCCCATCCGCGGAATTAGCAATCAGCCCCAGCATTTT.

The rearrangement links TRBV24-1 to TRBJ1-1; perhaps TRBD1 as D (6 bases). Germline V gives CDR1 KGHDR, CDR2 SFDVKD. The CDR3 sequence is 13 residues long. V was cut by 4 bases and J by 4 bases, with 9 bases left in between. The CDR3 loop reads CATSDMDSTEAFF. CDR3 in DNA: TGTGCCACCAGTGACATGGACAGCACTGAAGCTTTCTTT.

The CDR3 spells CASSLAPVRGEKLFF. CDR3 coding DNA: TGTGCCAGCAGCTTAGCCCCGGTCAGGGGTGAAAAACTGTTTTTT. The chain has TRBV7-2 and TRBJ1-4; TRBD1 is a possible D gene (6 bases). Germline-derived CDR1 and CDR2 are SGHTA and FQGNSA. Trimming removed 0 bases from V and 7 bases from J, with 12 bases in between. This CDR3 comprises 15 residues.

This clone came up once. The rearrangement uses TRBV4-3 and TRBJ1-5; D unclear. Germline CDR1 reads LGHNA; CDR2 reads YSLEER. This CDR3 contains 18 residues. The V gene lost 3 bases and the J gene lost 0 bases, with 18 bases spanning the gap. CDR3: CASSQIYIRMYSNQPQHF. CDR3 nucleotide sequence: TGCGCCAGCAGCCAGATCTACATCAGGATGTATAGCAATCAGCCCCAGCATTTT.

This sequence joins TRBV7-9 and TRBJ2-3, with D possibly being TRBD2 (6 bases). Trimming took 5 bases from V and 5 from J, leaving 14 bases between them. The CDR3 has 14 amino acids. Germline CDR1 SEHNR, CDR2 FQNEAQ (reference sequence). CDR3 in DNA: TGTGCCAGCAGCCCAAGTGTGCGGGAAGATACGCAGTATTTT. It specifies CASSPSVREDTQYF.

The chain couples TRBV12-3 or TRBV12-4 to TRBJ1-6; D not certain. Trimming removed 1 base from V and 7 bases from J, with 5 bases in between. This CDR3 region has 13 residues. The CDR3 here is CASSLEPNSPLHF. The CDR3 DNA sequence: TGTGCCAGCAGTTTAGAGCCAAATTCACCCCTCCACTTT.

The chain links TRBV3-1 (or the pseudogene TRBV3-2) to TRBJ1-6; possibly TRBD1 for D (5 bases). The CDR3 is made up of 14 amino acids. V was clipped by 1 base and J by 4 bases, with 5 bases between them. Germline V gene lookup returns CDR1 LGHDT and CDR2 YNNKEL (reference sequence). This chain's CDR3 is CASSQGQYNSPLHF. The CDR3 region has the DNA TGTGCCAGCAGCCAAGGACAGTATAATTCACCCCTCCACTTT.

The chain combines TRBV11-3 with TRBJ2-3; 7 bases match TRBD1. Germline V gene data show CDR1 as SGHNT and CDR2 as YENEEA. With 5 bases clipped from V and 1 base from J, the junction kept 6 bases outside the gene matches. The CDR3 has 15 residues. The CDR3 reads CASSARQGGTDTQYF. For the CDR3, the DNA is TGTGCCAGCAGCGCCAGACAGGGCGGCACAGATACGCAGTATTTT.

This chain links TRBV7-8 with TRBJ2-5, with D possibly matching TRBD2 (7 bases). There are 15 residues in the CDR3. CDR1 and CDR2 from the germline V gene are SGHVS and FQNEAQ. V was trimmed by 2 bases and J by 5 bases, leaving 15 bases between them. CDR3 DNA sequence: TGTGCCAGCAGCTTATGGGGGGGCGCCGGGGAGACCCAGTACTTC. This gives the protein CASSLWGGAGETQYF.

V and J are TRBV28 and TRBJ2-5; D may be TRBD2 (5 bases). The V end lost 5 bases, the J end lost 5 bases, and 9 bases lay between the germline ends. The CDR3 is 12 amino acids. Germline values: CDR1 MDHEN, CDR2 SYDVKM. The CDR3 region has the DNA TGTGCCAGCAGTCTGGGAGAGGAGACCCAGTACTTC. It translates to CASSLGEETQYF.

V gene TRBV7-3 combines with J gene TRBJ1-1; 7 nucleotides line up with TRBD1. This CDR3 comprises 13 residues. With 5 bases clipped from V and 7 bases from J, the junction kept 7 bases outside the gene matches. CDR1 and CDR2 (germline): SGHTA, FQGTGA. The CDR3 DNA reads TGTGCCAGCAGCAAGCGACAGGGTAATGAAGCTTTCTTT. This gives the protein CASSKRQGNEAFF.

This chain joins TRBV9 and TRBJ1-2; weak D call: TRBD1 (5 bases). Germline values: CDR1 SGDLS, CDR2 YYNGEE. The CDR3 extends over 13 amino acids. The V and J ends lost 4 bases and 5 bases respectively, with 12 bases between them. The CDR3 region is CASSTYQGYGYTF. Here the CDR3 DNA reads TGTGCCAGCAGCACATATCAGGGTTATGGCTACACCTTC. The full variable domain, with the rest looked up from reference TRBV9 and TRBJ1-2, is DSGVTQTPKHLITATGQRVTLRCSPRSGDLSVYWYQQSLDQGLQFLIQYYNGEERAKGNILERFSAQQFPDLHSELNLSSLELGDSALYFCASSTYQGYGYTFGSGTRLTVV.

The CDR3 spells CATGEGAGYTF. The CDR3 DNA reads as TGTGCCACCGGAGAAGGGGCGGGCTACACCTTC. The chain links TRBV24-1 to TRBJ1-2; D may be TRBD1 (5 bases). Germline assignment: CDR1 KGHDR and CDR2 SFDVKD. The germline V and J ends were trimmed by 9 bases and 8 bases, with 12 bases remaining between them. The CDR3 totals 11 residues.

The CDR3 DNA follows: TGTGCCAGCTCCAAGGGGCGTAATTCACCCCTCCACTTT. Its translation is CASSKGRNSPLHF. The V and J genes are TRBV2 and TRBJ1-6; TRBD1 might be the D (5 bases). This CDR3 contains 13 residues. CDR1 is SNHLY, CDR2 FYNNEI, per germline. V was clipped by 8 bases and J by 6 bases, with 11 bases between them.

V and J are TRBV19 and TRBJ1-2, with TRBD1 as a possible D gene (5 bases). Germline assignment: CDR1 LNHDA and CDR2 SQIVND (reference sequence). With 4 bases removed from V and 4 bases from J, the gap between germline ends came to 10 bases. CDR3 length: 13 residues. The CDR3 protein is CASSKGNRYGYTF. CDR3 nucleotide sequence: TGTGCCAGTAGTAAGGGGAACCGCTATGGCTACACCTTC.

CDR3 nucleotide sequence: TGTGCCAGCAGTGTAATTCCGGGACTCCATAACTATGGCTACACCTTC. Translating it yields CASSVIPGLHNYGYTF. The V gene is TRBV6-1, the J gene TRBJ1-2, with TRBD1 as a possible D gene (5 bases). V lost 4 bases and J 1 base, leaving 16 bases between the germline ends. Germline values: CDR1 MNHNS, CDR2 SASEGT. The CDR3 extends over 16 amino acids.

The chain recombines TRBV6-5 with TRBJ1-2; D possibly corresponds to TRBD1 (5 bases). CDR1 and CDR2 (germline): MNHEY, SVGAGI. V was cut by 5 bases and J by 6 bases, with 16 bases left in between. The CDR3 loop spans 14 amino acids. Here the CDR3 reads CASSPGEGRHGYTF. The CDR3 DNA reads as TGTGCCAGCAGTCCCGGGGAGGGGAGGCATGGCTACACCTTC.

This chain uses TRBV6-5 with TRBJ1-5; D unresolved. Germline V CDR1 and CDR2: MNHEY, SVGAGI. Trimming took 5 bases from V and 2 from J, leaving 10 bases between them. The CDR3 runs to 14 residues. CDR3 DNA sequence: TGTGCCAGCAGTCCCAGAGGTGGCAATCAGCCCCAGCATTTT. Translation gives CASSPRGGNQPQHF.

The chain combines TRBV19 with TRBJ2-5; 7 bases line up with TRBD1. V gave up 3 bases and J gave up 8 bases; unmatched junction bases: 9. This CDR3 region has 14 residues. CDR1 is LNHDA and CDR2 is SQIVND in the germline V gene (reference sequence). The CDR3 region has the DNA TGTGCCAGTAGTATGACAGGGTTCCCTACAACCCAGTACTTC. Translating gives CASSMTGFPTTQYF.

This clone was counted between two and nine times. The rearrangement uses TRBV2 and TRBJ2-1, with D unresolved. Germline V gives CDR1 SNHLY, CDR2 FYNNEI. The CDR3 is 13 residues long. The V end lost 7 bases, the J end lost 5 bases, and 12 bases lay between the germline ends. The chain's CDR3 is CASNLGRNNEQFF. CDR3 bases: TGTGCCAGCAACCTAGGAAGGAACAATGAGCAGTTCTTC.

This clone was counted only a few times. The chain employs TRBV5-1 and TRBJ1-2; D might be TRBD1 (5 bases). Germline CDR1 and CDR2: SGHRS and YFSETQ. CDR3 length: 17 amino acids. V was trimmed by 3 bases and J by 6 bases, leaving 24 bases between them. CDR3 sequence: CASSYLTATKIEDGYTF. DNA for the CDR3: TGCGCCAGCAGCTACCTGACAGCCACGAAAATAGAAGATGGCTACACCTTC. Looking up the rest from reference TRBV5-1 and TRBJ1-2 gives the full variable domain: KAGVTQTPRYLIKTRGQQVTLSCSPISGHRSVSWYQQTPGQGLQFLFEYFSETQRNKGNFPGRFSGRQFSNSRSEMNVSTLELGDSALYLCASSYLTATKIEDGYTFGSGTRLTVV.

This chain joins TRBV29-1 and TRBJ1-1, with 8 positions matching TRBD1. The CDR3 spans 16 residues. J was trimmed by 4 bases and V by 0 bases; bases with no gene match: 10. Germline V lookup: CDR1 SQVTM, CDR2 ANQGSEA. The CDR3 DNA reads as TGCAGCGTTGAAGATGACAGGGGACCCACGGGCACTGAAGCTTTCTTT. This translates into CSVEDDRGPTGTEAFF.

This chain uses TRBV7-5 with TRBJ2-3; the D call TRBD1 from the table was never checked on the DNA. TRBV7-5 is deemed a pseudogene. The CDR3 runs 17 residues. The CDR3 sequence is CARSSDRGLGSTDTQYF. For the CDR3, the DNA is TGTGCCAGAAGCTCGGACAGGGGTTTAGGATCCACAGATACGCAGTATTTT.

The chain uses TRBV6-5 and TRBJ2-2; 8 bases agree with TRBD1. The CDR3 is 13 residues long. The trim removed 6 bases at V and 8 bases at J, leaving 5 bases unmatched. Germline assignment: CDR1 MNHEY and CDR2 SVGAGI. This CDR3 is CASSDRGWGELFF. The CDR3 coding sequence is TGTGCCAGCAGCGACAGGGGCTGGGGGGAGCTGTTTTTT.

The CDR3 nucleotides read TGTGCCAGCAGTTTAATGGGCAGGGGGCCGGAATCGAACTCCTACAATGAGCAGTTCTTC. Protein sequence: CASSLMGRGPESNSYNEQFF. This sequence joins TRBV27 and TRBJ2-1; 8 positions agree with TRBD1. The V gene end was trimmed by 2 bases and the J gene end by 0 bases; junction bases not matched to a gene: 15. CDR3 size: 20 residues. Germline V gene data show CDR1 as MNHEY and CDR2 as SMNVEV (reference sequence).

The CDR3 is CASRETGQANIQYF. In DNA, the CDR3 is TGTGCCAGCAGGGAAACGGGACAAGCAAACATTCAGTACTTC. The chain joins TRBV27 to TRBJ2-4; maybe TRBD1 (6 bases). The CDR3 runs 14 residues. CDR1 MNHEY and CDR2 SMNVEV come from the germline V gene (reference sequence). Trimming left V 6 bases short and J 6 bases short, with 15 bases between.

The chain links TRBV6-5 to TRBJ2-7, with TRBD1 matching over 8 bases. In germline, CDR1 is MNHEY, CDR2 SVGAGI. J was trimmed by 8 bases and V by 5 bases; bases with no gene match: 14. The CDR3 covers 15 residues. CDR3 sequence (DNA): TGTGCCAGCAGTCCCGTGGGGACAGGCCTGGGGAAGCAGTACTTC. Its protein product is CASSPVGTGLGKQYF.

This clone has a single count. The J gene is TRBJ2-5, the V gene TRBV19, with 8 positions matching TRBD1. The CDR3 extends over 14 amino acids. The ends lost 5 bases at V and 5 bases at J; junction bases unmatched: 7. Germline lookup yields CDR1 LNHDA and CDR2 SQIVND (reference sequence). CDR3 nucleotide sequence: TGTGCCAGTAGTCTAAGGACAGGGATGGAGACCCAGTACTTC. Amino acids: CASSLRTGMETQYF.

The CDR3 DNA follows: TGTGCCAGCAGTTCATACAGGACTAGCGGGTCTTCCACAGATACGCAGTATTTT. Protein product: CASSSYRTSGSSTDTQYF. The V and J genes are TRBV27 and TRBJ2-3; TRBD2 agrees at 11 bases. The junction had 11 bases not matched to a gene; V was cut back by 4 bases and J by 2 bases. Germline CDR1 reads MNHEY; CDR2 reads SMNVEV (reference sequence). The CDR3 has 18 amino acids.